One T cell receptor (beta chain) is described in this entry. CDR1 is ENHRY, CDR2 SYGVKD, per germline. The CDR3 has 16 amino acids. V gave up 7 bases and J gave up 0 bases; unmatched junction bases: 7. These data belong to a study of blood T cell repertoires in COVID-19. About the study: The United States, Italy and Spain supplied acute and convalescent COVID-19 samples. PBMCs, B-cell-depleted T cells, or T cells were the source of the cDNA or gDNA that made up the material.

Per the authors' pipeline: How many nucleated cells were present was estimated from reference gene primer amplification. Clones were sequenced by immunoSEQ multiplex PCR, and TCRdb holds only the in-frame ones, with some missing. The V and J calls and the clone size are those of that table, but D and trimming were determined from the DNA. This sample has approximately 6,600 clones; roughly nine tenths occur once, and the top ten carry roughly 4.7%. This sequence joins TRBV10-3 and TRBJ2-3, with 10 bases matching TRBD2. The TCR was taken from a man aged 80 or over with active COVID-19. Sequences were obtained from peripheral blood. DNA for the CDR3: TGTGCCATCACTGACAGACTAGCGGGTAGCACAGATACGCAGTATTTT. Translation gives CAITDRLAGSTDTQYF.